The TCR beta chain described here comes from a study of blood T cell repertoires in COVID-19. Membership in each cohort depended on participant-reported clinical history. Trimming at V came to 9 bases and at J to 4 bases, leaving 4 bases not matched to a gene. Germline V CDR1 and CDR2: MNHNY, SVGAGI (reference sequence). The CDR3 is 13 amino acids. Sequencing was performed with immunoSEQ multiplex PCR; in TCRdb, only in-frame clones are kept and a portion is missing. The table includes some 180,000 clones, approximately 86% detected once. Source material: PBMCs or T cells enriched from blood (not recorded which). V gene TRBV6-6 combines with J gene TRBJ1-5, with TRBD1 matching over 9 bases. This receptor was taken from a woman aged 40-49 years in a cohort exposed to, infected with or recovered from COVID-19 (not recorded which). Here the CDR3 DNA reads TGTGCCAGTCTGGGACAGGGTAATCAGCCCCAGCATTTT. Translating gives CASLGQGNQPQHF.